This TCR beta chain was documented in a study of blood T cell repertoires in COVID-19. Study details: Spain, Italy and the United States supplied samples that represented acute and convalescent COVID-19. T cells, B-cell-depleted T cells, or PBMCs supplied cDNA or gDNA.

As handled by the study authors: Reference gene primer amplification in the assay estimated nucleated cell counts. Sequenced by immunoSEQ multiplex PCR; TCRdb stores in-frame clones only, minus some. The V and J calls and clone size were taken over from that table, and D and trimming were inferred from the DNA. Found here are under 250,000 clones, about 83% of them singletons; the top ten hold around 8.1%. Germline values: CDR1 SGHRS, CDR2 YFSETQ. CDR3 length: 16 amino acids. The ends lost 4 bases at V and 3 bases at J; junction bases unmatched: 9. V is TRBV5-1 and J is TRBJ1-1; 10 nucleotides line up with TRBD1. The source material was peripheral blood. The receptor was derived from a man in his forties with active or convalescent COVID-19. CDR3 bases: TGCGCCAGCAGCGCCGACAGGGGGCGCCTGGACACTGAAGCTTTCTTT. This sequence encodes CASSADRGRLDTEAFF.